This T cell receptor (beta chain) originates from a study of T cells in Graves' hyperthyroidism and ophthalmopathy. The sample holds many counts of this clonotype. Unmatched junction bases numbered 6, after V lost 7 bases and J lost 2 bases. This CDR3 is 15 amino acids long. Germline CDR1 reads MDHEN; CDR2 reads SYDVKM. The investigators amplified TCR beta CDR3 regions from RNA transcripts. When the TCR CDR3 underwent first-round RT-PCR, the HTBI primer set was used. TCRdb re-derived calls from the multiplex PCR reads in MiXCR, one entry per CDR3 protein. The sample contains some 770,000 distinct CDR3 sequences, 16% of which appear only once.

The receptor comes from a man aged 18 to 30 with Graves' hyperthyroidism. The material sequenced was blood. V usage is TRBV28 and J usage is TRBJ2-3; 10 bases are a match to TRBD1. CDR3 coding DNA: TGTGCCAGCAACCTGGGACAGGGGATCACAGATACGCAGTATTTT. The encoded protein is CASNLGQGITDTQYF.